This T cell receptor beta chain derives from a study of CXCR3-negative and CXCR3-positive naive CD8 T cells. Overall study results and limits: For memory CD8+ cells diversity was much lower, but both naive subsets had comparably high diversity. Cryopreserved PBMCs had partly decreased CXCR3 expression; fresh PBMCs were used in most assays. Between one naive subset and the other, surface CD5 was comparable, and TCR strength was inferred from TRB CDR3 properties. For naive cells, CXCR3-negative and CXCR3-positive subsets had similar TRBV-TRBJ usage; for memory cells, usage differed.

UMI-labeled TRB cDNA libraries were prepared by 5' RACE. No DNA is given; TCRdb re-called the 5' RACE reads and lists each CDR3 protein once. The sample table includes around 52,000 distinct CDR3 sequences. To note about this clonotype: Its antigen is unidentified.

The receptor's source is a human donor in good health. Some clones in this sample may be carry-over from other donors' samples. What was sequenced was memory CD8+ T cells from blood.

Here the CDR3 reads CASSGLAGISYEQYF. The chain recombines TRBV27 with TRBJ2-7; the TCRdb call, TRBD2, lacks DNA for checking. The V gene's germline CDR1 is MNHEY and CDR2 SMNVEV (reference sequence). The CDR3 runs 15 residues.